This TCR beta chain is drawn from a study of early T cells in non-severe SARS-CoV-2 infection. Overall study context: It was bulk RNA from unsorted whole blood that was sequenced, and the chains were unpaired.

For this clonotype: Antigen specificity is unknown.

In the library, individual cDNA molecules carried attached unique molecular identifiers. TCRdb re-derived calls from the 5' RACE reads in MiXCR, one entry per CDR3 protein. The sample consists of more than 50,000 distinct CDR3 sequences, more than 10% of them appearing once. Study-level findings and limits: Matches to VDJdb favored anti-spike CD8 responses and missed private and CD4 specificities.

The sequence came from an adult who was a healthcare worker with PCR-confirmed SARS-CoV-2 infection or an uninfected control (not recorded which). The sequenced sample was whole blood, obtained at baseline.

The CDR3 loop reads CASSSPWTMNTGELFF. DNA for the CDR3: TGTGCCAGCAGCTCCCCTTGGACAATGAACACCGGGGAGCTGTTTTTT. The chain links TRBV11-1 to TRBJ2-2; tentatively, D is TRBD1 (5 bases). Germline V lookup: CDR1 SGHAT, CDR2 FQDESV (reference sequence). This CDR3 contains 16 residues. The V end lost 4 bases, the J end lost 1 base, and 13 bases lay between the germline ends.